The clone carrying this T cell receptor (beta chain) came up a few times. Its antigen remains unknown. This entry is derived from a study of cytomegalovirus exposure and HLA in healthy donors. Study-level results: A later analysis found that most CMV-associated TCR beta chains appeared HLA-restricted.

The PCR had 60 Vbeta and 13 Jbeta primers. TCRdb's copy holds only in-frame clones and misses some; the assay was immunoSEQ multiplex PCR. The sample has roughly 90,000 clones, about 73% seen once. This CDR3 comprises 15 residues. Unmatched junction bases numbered 3, after V lost 0 bases and J lost 2 bases. Germline V gene lookup returns CDR1 SGHNT and CDR2 YYREEE (reference sequence). This receptor was obtained from a woman between 40 and 55 years old in good health and CMV-seropositive. The chain is built from TRBV5-4 and TRBJ2-7, with 9 bases lining up with TRBD2. The specimen was PBMCs. CDR3 DNA: TGTGCCAGCAGCTTGGAGGCGGGAGGGCCCTACGAGCAGTACTTC. This sequence encodes CASSLEAGGPYEQYF.